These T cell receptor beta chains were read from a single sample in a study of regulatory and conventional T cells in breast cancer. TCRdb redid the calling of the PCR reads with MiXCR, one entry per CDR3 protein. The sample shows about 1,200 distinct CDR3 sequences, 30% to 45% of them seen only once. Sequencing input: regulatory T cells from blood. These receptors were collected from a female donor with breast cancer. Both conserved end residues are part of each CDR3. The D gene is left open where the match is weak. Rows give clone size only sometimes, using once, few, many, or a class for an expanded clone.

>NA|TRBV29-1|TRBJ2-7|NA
CSVSHRDYEQYF
TGCAGCGTTTCTCATAGGGATTACGAGCAGTACTTC
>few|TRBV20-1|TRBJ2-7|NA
CSARDRNSYEQYF
TGCAGTGCTAGAGATCGGAACTCCTACGAGCAGTACTTC
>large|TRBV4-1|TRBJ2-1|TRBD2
CASSLGLAAINEQFF
TGCGCCAGCAGCCTCGGACTAGCGGCGATTAATGAGCAGTTCTTC
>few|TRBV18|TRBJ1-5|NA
CASSQGGQPQHF
TGTGCCAGCTCACAGGGTGGTCAGCCCCAGCATTTT
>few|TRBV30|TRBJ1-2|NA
CAWNRGYGYTF
TGTGCCTGGAACCGGGGCTATGGCTACACCTTC
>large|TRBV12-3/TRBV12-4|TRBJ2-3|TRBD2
CASSLEGLAADTQYF
TGTGCCAGCAGTTTAGAGGGACTAGCGGCAGATACGCAGTATTTT
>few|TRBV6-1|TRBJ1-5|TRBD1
CASRRGQGSNQPQHF
TGTGCCAGCAGGAGGGGACAGGGAAGCAATCAGCCCCAGCATTTT
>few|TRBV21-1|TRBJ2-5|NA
CASSKGLAGPAETQYF
TGTGCCAGCAGCAAAGGACTAGCGGGGCCAGCCGAGACCCAGTACTTC
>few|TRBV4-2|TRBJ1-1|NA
CASSQTRDTTEAFF
TGTGCCAGCAGCCAAACAAGGGACACCACTGAAGCTTTCTTT
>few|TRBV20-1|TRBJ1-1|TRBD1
CSARFPDRGRVGEAFF
TGCAGTGCCAGATTTCCCGACAGGGGGCGGGTCGGTGAAGCTTTCTTT
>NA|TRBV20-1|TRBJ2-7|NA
CSARDRTRGSYEQYF
TGCAGTGCTAGAGATAGGACACGCGGCTCCTACGAGCAGTACTTC
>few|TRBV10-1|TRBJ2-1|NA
CASSALGYNEQFF
TGCGCCAGCAGTGCACTGGGATACAATGAGCAGTTCTTC
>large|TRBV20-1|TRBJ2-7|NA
CSAREVYEQYF
TGCAGTGCTAGAGAAGTCTACGAGCAGTACTTC
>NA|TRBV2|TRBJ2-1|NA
CASSRLGGEALNEQFF
TGTGCCAGCTCGCGCCTCGGAGGGGAAGCCCTCAATGAGCAGTTCTTC
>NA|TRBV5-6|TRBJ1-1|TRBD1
CASSMDRGLNTEAFF
TGTGCCAGCAGCATGGACAGGGGGCTGAACACTGAAGCTTTCTTT
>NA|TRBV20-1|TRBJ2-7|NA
CSAGGASYEQYF
TGCAGTGCTGGTGGTGCCTCCTACGAGCAGTACTTC
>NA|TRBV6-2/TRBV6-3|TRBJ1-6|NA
CASRSSRGERSPLHF
TGTGCCAGCAGATCAAGCAGGGGTGAAAGGTCACCCCTCCACTTT